The table lists the clone carrying this TCR beta chain with many counts. The target antigen is unknown. The TCR alpha and TCR beta cDNA libraries, bearing sample barcodes and UMIs, were generated by 5'RACE using constant-segment primers. TCRdb recomputed calls from the 5' RACE reads with MiXCR, one row per CDR3 protein. The data contain roughly 52,000 distinct CDR3 sequences, 9% to 9.5% of them singletons. The record originates from a study of T-cell memory formation after mild COVID-19. Study outcomes and limitations: SARS-CoV-2 specificity of second-wave clones peaking day 37 was unconfirmed. Clones that contracted from day 15 to 85 had balanced CD4/CD8; later expanders were CD4+ biased. Pre-infection memory showed some responding clones, and this suggested that cross-reactive memory joined.

The CDR3 contains 14 residues. Germline CDR1 MNHNS, CDR2 SASEGT. V shed 9 bases, J shed 7 bases, and the junction held 9 bases outside the gene matches. Sample: PBMCs or a T cell subset sorted from them (not recorded which). The chain links TRBV6-1 to TRBJ2-4; 10 bases align to TRBD1. This TCR came from a man in his late teens or twenties who had mild COVID-19 (a few samples of this study predate the infection). Cell type and time point are not known. CDR3 residues: CASDRGLLGNIQYF. The CDR3 bases are TGTGCCAGTGACAGGGGGCTCCTAGGGAACATTCAGTACTTC.